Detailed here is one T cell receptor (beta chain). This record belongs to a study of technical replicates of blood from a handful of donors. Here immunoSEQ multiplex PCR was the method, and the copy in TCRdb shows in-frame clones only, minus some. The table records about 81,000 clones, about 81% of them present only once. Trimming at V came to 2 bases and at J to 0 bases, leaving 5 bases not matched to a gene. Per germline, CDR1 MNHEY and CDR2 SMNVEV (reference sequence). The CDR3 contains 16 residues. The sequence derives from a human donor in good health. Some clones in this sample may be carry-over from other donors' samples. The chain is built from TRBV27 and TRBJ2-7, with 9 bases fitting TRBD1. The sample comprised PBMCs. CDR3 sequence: CASSLRGQGSSYEQYF. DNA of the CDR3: TGTGCCAGCAGTTTAAGGGGACAGGGAAGCTCCTACGAGCAGTACTTC.